The source of this T cell receptor beta chain is a study of metastatic and nonmetastatic thyroid tumors. This CDR3 comprises 16 residues. The germline gives CDR1 MNHNY, CDR2 SVGAGI (reference sequence). After removal of 2 bases from V and 10 bases from J, the junction contained 9 bases not matched to a gene. In its sample, this clone was seen many times. Until they underwent thyroid surgery, no patient had received any treatment. TCRdb recomputed clones from the PCR reads via MiXCR. The sample holds tens of thousands of clones; about a quarter are singletons and the top ten take around 20%. This receptor was obtained from a male donor with papillary thyroid cancer or a benign thyroid nodule (not recorded which). Some clones in this sample may be carry-over from other donors' samples. The chain combines TRBV6-6 with TRBJ2-1, with 12 bases fitting TRBD2. The sample consisted of blood. The CDR3 DNA sequence: TGTGCCAGCAGTTACGGGCTAGCGGGAGGGGGGACGGAGCAGTTCTTC. Translating it yields CASSYGLAGGGTEQFF.